This T cell receptor beta chain stems from a study of OX40 agonist ivuxolimab in advanced cancers. Study outcomes and limitations: Within 6 weeks, CD4+ and CD8+ blood T cells expanded clonally at 0.1 to 3.0 mg/kg. Researchers report that CD8+ T cells had, on average, more expanded clones than CD4+.

Assay used: immunoSEQ multiplex PCR; TCRdb lists only in-frame clones, some missing. The table has more than 80,000 clones, about 92% seen once. For this clone: The antigen is unknown.

The V and J ends lost 10 bases and 4 bases respectively, with 24 bases between them. The germline CDR1 and CDR2 sequences are MNHNY and SVGAGI (reference sequence). The CDR3 extends over 16 amino acids. The sequence was obtained from an adult with an advanced solid tumor such as melanoma, head and neck, liver or kidney cancer. The sequences come from CD4+ or CD8+ T cells sorted from blood, collected in a trial of the OX40 agonist ivuxolimab. The rearrangement joins TRBV6-6 to TRBJ2-3; a weak D match, TRBD2 (6 bases). The CDR3 spells CATMTRTGTHPDTQYF. The CDR3 DNA follows: TGTGCCACAATGACCCGTACCGGGACTCACCCAGATACGCAGTATTTT.